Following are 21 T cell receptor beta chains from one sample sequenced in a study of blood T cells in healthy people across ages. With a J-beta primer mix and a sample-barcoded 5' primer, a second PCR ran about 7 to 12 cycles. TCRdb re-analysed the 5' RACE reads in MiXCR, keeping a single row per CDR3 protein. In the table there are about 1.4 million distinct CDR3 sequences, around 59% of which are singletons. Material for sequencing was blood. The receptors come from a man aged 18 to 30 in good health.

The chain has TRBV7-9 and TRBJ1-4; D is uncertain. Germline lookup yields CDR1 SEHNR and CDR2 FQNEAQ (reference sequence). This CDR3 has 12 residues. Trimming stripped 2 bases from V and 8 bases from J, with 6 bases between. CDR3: CASSLSDEKLFF. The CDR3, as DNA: TGTGCCAGCAGCTTAAGCGACGAAAAACTGTTTTTT.

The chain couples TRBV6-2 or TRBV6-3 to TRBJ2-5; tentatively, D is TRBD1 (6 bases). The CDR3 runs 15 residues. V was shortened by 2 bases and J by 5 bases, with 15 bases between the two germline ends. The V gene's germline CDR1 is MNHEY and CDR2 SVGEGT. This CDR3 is CASSYEPGQWETQYF. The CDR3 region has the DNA TGTGCCAGCAGTTACGAGCCCGGACAGTGGGAGACCCAGTACTTC.

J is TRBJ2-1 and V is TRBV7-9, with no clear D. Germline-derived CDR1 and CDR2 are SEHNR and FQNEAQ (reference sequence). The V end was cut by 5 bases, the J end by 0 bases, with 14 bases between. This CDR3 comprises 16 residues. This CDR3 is CASSTPGLSSYNEQFF. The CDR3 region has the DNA TGTGCCAGCAGCACGCCGGGCCTAAGCTCCTACAATGAGCAGTTCTTC.

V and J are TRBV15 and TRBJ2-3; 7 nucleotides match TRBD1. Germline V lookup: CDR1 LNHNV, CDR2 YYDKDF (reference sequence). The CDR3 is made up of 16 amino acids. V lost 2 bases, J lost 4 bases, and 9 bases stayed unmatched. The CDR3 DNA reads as TGTGCCACCAGCAGACTTGACAGGGTGGTTGCAGATACGCAGTATTTT. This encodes CATSRLDRVVADTQYF.

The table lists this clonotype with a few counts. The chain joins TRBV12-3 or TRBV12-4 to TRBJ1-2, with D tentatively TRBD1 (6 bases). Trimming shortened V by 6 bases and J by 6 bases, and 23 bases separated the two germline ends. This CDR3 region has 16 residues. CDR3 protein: CASSEPTLGTPNGYTF. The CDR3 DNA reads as TGTGCCAGCAGCGAACCAACACTAGGGACACCAAATGGCTACACCTTC.

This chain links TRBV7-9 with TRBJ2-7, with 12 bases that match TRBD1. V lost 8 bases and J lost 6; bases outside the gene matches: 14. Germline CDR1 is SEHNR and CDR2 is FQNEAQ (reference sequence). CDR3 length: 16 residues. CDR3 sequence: CASERAPGQGAFEQYF. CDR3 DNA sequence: TGTGCCAGCGAGCGGGCCCCGGGACAGGGGGCGTTCGAGCAGTACTTC.

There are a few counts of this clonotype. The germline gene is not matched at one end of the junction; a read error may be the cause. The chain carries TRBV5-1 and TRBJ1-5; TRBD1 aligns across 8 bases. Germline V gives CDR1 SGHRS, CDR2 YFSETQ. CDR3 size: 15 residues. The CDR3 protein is CASSVTGGSNQPQHF. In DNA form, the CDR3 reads TGTGCCAGCAGTGTTACAGGGGGGAGCAATCAGCCCCAGCATTTT.

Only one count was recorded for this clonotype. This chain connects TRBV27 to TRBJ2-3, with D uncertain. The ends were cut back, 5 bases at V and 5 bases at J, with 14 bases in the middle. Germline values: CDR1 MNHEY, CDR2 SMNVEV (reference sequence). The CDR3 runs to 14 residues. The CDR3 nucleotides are TGTGCCAGCAGTCCCGAGCCTTTTGGAGATACGCAGTATTTT. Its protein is CASSPEPFGDTQYF.

CDR3 sequence reads: CASSRDLARDEQYF. CDR3 in DNA: TGTGCCAGCAGTCGGGACCTAGCGAGGGACGAGCAGTACTTC. The V call is TRBV12-3 or TRBV12-4, the J call TRBJ2-7; D is perhaps TRBD2 (6 bases). This CDR3 region has 14 residues. The V end lost 5 bases, the J end lost 5 bases, and 16 bases lay between the germline ends.

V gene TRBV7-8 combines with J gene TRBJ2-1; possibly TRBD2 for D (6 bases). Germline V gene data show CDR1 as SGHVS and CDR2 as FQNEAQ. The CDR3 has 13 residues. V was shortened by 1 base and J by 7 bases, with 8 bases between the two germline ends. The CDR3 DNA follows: TGTGCCAGCAGCTTAGGGGAGGAGAATGAGCAGTTCTTC. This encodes CASSLGEENEQFF.

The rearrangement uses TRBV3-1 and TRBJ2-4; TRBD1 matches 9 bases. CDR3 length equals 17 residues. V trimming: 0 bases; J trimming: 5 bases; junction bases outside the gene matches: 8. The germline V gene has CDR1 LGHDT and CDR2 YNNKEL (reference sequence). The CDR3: CASSQDFWTGAQNIQYF. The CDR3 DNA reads TGTGCCAGCAGCCAAGATTTTTGGACAGGGGCCCAAAACATTCAGTACTTC.

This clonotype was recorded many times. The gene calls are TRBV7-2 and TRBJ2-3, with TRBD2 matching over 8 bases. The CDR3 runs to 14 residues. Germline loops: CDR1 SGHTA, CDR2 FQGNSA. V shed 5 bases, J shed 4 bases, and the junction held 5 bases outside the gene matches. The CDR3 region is CASSELGGADTQYF. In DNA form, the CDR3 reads TGTGCCAGCAGCGAACTCGGGGGGGCAGATACGCAGTATTTT.

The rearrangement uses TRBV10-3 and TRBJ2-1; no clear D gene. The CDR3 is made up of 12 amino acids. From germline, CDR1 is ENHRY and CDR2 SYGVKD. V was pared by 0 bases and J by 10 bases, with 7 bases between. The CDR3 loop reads CAISESVGEQFF. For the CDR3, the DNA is TGTGCCATCAGTGAGTCGGTGGGCGAGCAGTTCTTC.

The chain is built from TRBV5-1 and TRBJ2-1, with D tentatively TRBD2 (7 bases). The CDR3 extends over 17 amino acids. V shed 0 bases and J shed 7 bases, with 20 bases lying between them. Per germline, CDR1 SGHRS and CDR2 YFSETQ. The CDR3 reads CASSLVYRGGLDNEQFF. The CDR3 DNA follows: TGCGCCAGCAGCTTGGTCTATAGGGGGGGCCTCGATAATGAGCAGTTCTTC.

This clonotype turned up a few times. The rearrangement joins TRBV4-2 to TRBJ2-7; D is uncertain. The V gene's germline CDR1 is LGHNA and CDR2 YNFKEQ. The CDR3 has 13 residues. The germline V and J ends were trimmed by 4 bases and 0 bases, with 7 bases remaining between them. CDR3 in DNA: TGTGCCAGCAGCCCCAAGGACTCCTACGAGCAGTACTTC. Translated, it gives CASSPKDSYEQYF.

CDR3 nucleotides: TGTGCCAGCAGCCAAGGACAGGGGTTGCCAGATACGCAGTATTTT. Residues: CASSQGQGLPDTQYF. The V and J genes are TRBV14 and TRBJ2-3; 8 bases agree with TRBD1. The CDR3 totals 15 residues. The V gene's germline CDR1 is SGHDN and CDR2 FVKESK. Unmatched junction bases numbered 4, after V lost 1 base and J lost 4 bases. The whole variable domain, filled in from reference TRBV14 and TRBJ2-3, reads EAGVTQFPSHSVIEKGQTVTLRCDPISGHDNLYWYRRVMGKEIKFLLHFVKESKQDESGMPNNRFLAERTGGTYSTLKVQPAELEDSGVYFCASSQGQGLPDTQYFGPGTRLTVL.

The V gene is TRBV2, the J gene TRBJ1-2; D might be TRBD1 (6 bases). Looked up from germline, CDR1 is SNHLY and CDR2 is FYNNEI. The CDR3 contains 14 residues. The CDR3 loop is CAQLWGAQGYGYTF. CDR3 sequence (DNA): TGTGCGCAGCTTTGGGGGGCGCAGGGCTATGGCTACACCTTC.

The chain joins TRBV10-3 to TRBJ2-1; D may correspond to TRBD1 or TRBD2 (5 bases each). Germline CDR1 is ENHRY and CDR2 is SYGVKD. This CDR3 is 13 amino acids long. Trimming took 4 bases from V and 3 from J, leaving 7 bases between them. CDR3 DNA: TGTGCCATCAGTGGTGGGGGCTACAATGAGCAGTTCTTC. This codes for CAISGGGYNEQFF.

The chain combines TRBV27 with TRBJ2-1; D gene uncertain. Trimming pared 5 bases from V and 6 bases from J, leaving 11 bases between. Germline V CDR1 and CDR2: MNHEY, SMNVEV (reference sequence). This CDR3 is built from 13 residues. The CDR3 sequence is CASSAARRNEQFF. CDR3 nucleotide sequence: TGTGCCAGCAGTGCCGCTAGGCGCAATGAGCAGTTCTTC.

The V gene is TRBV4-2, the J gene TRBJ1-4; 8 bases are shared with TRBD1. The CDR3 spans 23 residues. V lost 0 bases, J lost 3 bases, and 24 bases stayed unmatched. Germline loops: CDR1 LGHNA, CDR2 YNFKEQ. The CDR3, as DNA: TGTGCCAGCAGCCAAGATCGAGCTCAACCGGGACAGGCGGTTCCTGCAGCTAATGAAAAACTGTTTTTT. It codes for CASSQDRAQPGQAVPAANEKLFF.

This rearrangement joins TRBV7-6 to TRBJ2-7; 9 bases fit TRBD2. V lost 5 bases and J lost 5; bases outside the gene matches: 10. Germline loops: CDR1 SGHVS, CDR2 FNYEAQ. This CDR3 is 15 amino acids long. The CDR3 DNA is TGTGCCAGCAGCCGCGTGCGGGAGGGTCTCGACGAGCAGTACTTC. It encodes CASSRVREGLDEQYF.